This T cell receptor (beta chain) is drawn from a study of spatial heterogeneity in lung cancer. Whole-study findings and limits: In blood, ubiquitous expanded tumor TCRs appeared more at resection than follow-up.

The library protocol tagged each TCR cDNA with a unique molecular identifier. TCRdb called the 5' RACE reads again in MiXCR, with one record for every CDR3 protein. The sample comprises tens of thousands of distinct CDR3 sequences, 5.8% of which are singletons, and roughly 11% rests with the top ten. This clonotype occurred many times. As yet, its antigen is unknown. Time point meaning: sample taken at primary tumor resection. Whole RNA from tumor, nontumor lung or frozen PBMC was sequenced unsorted. Germline V CDR1 and CDR2: SGDLS, YYNGEE. V lost 4 bases, J lost 0 bases, and 9 bases stayed unmatched. The CDR3 is 19 residues long.

V is TRBV9 and J is TRBJ2-2, with 13 bases matching TRBD2. Sequencing was performed on PBMCs, taken at surgery. This TCR came from a male donor with early-stage non-small cell lung cancer. The CDR3 DNA reads TGTGCCAGCAGCACCCGGACTAGCGGGGGACCCGCGAACACCGGGGAGCTGTTTTTT. Protein: CASSTRTSGGPANTGELFF.